Shown below are 8 T cell receptor beta chains from a single sample sequenced in a study of blood T cells in healthy people across ages. PCR was performed a second time for about 7 to 11 cycles using a sample-barcoded 5' primer and a J-beta primer mix. Each CDR3 protein is one row after TCRdb ran MiXCR on the 5' RACE reads. The table includes around 1,000,000 distinct CDR3 sequences, about 25% detected once. The same sample was also studied in work on T cells of mothers and their children.

Sequences were obtained from blood. Every receptor here comes from a girl aged 2 to 9 in good health.

This chain joins TRBV7-9 and TRBJ2-7; 11 bases are a match to TRBD2. Germline assignment: CDR1 SEHNR and CDR2 FQNEAQ (reference sequence). The CDR3 is made up of 16 amino acids. J lost 7 bases, V lost 2 bases, and 10 bases had no gene match. The CDR3 nucleotides read TGTGCCAGCAGCTTATGGGGCCTAGCGGGAGGAGGGGAGCAGTACTTC. Protein sequence: CASSLWGLAGGGEQYF.

There are a few counts of this clonotype. The chain is built from TRBV27 and TRBJ2-1; D remains unclear. The CDR3 spans 14 residues. V lost 2 bases and J lost 4, with 9 bases in between. The germline V gene encodes CDR1 MNHEY and CDR2 SMNVEV (reference sequence). The CDR3 DNA follows: TGTGCCAGCAGTTTAGACACCATTTACAATGAGCAGTTCTTC. Its translation is CASSLDTIYNEQFF.

V and J are TRBV4-3 and TRBJ1-1, with 10 bases lining up with TRBD1. J lost 4 bases, V lost 4 bases, and 6 bases had no gene match. The CDR3 extends over 15 amino acids. Germline loops: CDR1 LGHNA, CDR2 YSLEER. In nucleotides, the CDR3 is TGCGCCAGCAGCCTAGGGACAGGGGTTTTCACTGAAGCTTTCTTT. It translates to CASSLGTGVFTEAFF.

The chain recombines TRBV29-1 with TRBJ1-2; D not certain. The CDR3 covers 11 residues. Germline assignment: CDR1 SQVTM and CDR2 ANQGSEA. Trimming took off 3 bases at V and 5 bases at J, with 7 bases between the two ends. This CDR3 is CSVDGWYGYTF. The CDR3 bases are TGCAGCGTTGATGGCTGGTATGGCTACACCTTC.

There are a few counts of this clonotype. This rearrangement joins TRBV7-8 to TRBJ2-7; 14 bases map to TRBD2. CDR1 is SGHVS, CDR2 FQNEAQ, per germline. The length of the CDR3 is 17 residues. Trimming took 5 bases from V and 6 from J; bases not matched to a gene: 12. CDR3: CASSPGPRLAGGREQYF. The CDR3 DNA reads TGTGCCAGCAGCCCCGGACCAAGACTAGCGGGAGGGCGCGAGCAGTACTTC.

The chain joins TRBV20-1 to TRBJ2-5, with 9 bases fitting TRBD2. Germline lookup yields CDR1 DFQATT and CDR2 SNEGSKA (reference sequence). This CDR3 has 16 residues. The V segment lost 0 bases and the J segment 2 bases; nucleotides outside the gene matches: 7. In nucleotides, the CDR3 is TGCAGTGCTAGAGATCTAGCGGGGTCGAGACAAGAGACCCAGTACTTC. This translates into CSARDLAGSRQETQYF.

This clonotype was observed a single time. V gene TRBV11-2 combines with J gene TRBJ1-4; tentatively, D is TRBD1 (6 bases). The V end lost 4 bases, the J end lost 0 bases, and 15 bases lay between the germline ends. In germline, CDR1 is SGHAT, CDR2 FQNNGV. The CDR3 covers 17 residues. The CDR3 bases are TGTGCCAGCAGCTCGATTCAGGGGAGGGCAACTAATGAAAAACTGTTTTTT. Its translation: CASSSIQGRATNEKLFF.

The chain has TRBV12-3 or TRBV12-4 and TRBJ2-7, with D perhaps TRBD1 (6 bases). This CDR3 contains 17 residues. Trimming pared 6 bases from V and 3 bases from J, leaving 24 bases between. CDR3 coding DNA: TGTGCCAGCAGCCCGTCGGAGGCTTATCAGGGGTTCTACGAGCAGTACTTC. Its protein product is CASSPSEAYQGFYEQYF.